One sample yielded the 20 T cell receptor beta chains listed below, sequenced in a study of cytomegalovirus exposure and HLA in healthy donors. Method: immunoSEQ multiplex PCR; TCRdb's copy keeps in-frame clones and lacks some. Of over 200,000 clones listed, just over 85% are singletons. Sample: PBMCs. Receptors were obtained from a woman between 18 and 30 years old in good health and CMV-seronegative.

This clone was seen only once. The rearrangement uses TRBV6-6 and TRBJ2-7, with D possibly being TRBD2 (6 bases). This CDR3 is built from 12 residues. The ends were cut back, 2 bases at V and 7 bases at J, with 9 bases in the middle. Germline-derived CDR1 and CDR2 are MNHNY and SVGAGI (reference sequence). The chain's CDR3 is CASSYPGGEQYF. CDR3 bases: TGTGCCAGCAGTTACCCCGGGGGTGAGCAGTACTTC.

The chain couples TRBV5-1 to TRBJ2-1; D may be TRBD2 (6 bases). Germline V gene data show CDR1 as SGHRS and CDR2 as YFSETQ. V dropped 1 base and J dropped 10 bases, with 21 bases sitting between them. The CDR3 loop spans 16 amino acids. CDR3 DNA sequence: TGCGCCAGCAGCTTGATTCCGGGAGCAGGGCCTCAGGAGCAGTTCTTC. Residues: CASSLIPGAGPQEQFF.

This chain links TRBV7-2 with TRBJ2-1, with 10 bases matching TRBD1. The ends lost 5 bases at V and 10 bases at J; junction bases unmatched: 11. The CDR3 length is 15 residues. Germline CDR1 reads SGHTA; CDR2 reads FQGNSA. CDR3 nucleotides: TGTGCCAGCAGCCCCACGGGGACAGGGGTTAGGGAGCAGTTCTTC. Amino acid sequence: CASSPTGTGVREQFF. Using reference TRBV7-2 and TRBJ2-1 for the parts outside the CDR3, the full variable domain is GAGVSQSPSNKVTEKGKDVELRCDPISGHTALYWYRQSLGQGLEFLIYFQGNSAPDKSGLPSDRFSAERTGGSVSTLTIQRTQQEDSAVYLCASSPTGTGVREQFFGPGTRLTVL.

The V call is TRBV6-5, the J call TRBJ2-5; 11 bases map to TRBD1. V was pared by 6 bases and J by 3 bases, with 6 bases of the junction left unmatched. The CDR3 totals 15 residues. Germline V gene data show CDR1 as MNHEY and CDR2 as SVGAGI. DNA of the CDR3: TGTGCCAGCAGACGTAGGACAGGGGGCGAAGAGACCCAGTACTTC. Residues: CASRRRTGGEETQYF.

CDR3 bases: TGTGCCAGTAAGGGGTGGTCCTCCGGAGATACGCAGTATTTT. Protein product: CASKGWSSGDTQYF. The gene calls are TRBV9 and TRBJ2-3, with a tentative D call TRBD1 (5 bases). Trimming pared 8 bases from V and 5 bases from J, leaving 18 bases between. The length of the CDR3 is 14 residues. The germline CDR1 and CDR2 sequences are SGDLS and YYNGEE.

As DNA, the CDR3 is TGCGCCAGCAGCTTTGGGAGAGTGCGGGAGCAGTTCTTC. Residues: CASSFGRVREQFF. The V gene is TRBV5-1, the J gene TRBJ2-1; possible D gene TRBD2, 5 bases. The CDR3 length is 13 residues. Trimming cost V 2 bases and J 10 bases, with 13 bases left between them. Germline V gene lookup returns CDR1 SGHRS and CDR2 YFSETQ.

The V and J genes are TRBV11-2 and TRBJ2-1, with 9 bases that match TRBD2. This CDR3 spans 14 amino acids. The junction had 1 base not matched to a gene; V was cut back by 1 base and J by 6 bases. Looked up from germline, CDR1 is SGHAT and CDR2 is FQNNGV. DNA for the CDR3: TGTGCCAGCAGCTTAGTGGGACTAGCCAATGAGCAGTTCTTC. It specifies CASSLVGLANEQFF.

The J gene is TRBJ2-5, the V gene TRBV6-1; 12 nucleotides align to TRBD2. The germline V gene encodes CDR1 MNHNS and CDR2 SASEGT. The V and J ends lost 2 bases and 6 bases, in that order; junction bases with no gene match: 10. The CDR3 loop spans 17 amino acids. This chain's CDR3 is CASSELAGGRPDQTQYF. CDR3 nucleotide sequence: TGTGCCAGCAGTGAACTAGCGGGAGGGAGACCCGACCAGACCCAGTACTTC.

The chain employs TRBV29-1 and TRBJ2-7; possible D gene TRBD1, 6 bases. This CDR3 contains 13 residues. Germline V gene data show CDR1 as SQVTM and CDR2 as ANQGSEA. With 7 bases removed from V and 3 bases from J, the gap between germline ends came to 16 bases. CDR3 loop: CSATGTSYYEQYF. In nucleotides, the CDR3 is TGCAGCGCCACCGGGACAAGTTACTACGAGCAGTACTTC.

The V and J genes are TRBV4-1 and TRBJ1-1; perhaps TRBD1 as D (5 bases). The CDR3 is 14 amino acids. Germline CDR1 and CDR2: MGHRA and YSYEKL. The ends were cut back, 1 base at V and 5 bases at J, with 11 bases in the middle. CDR3 in DNA: TGCGCCAGCAGCCAAGGTCCCAGACAGACTGAAGCTTTCTTT. The encoded protein is CASSQGPRQTEAFF.

This clone was observed a few times. The chain recombines TRBV5-1 with TRBJ2-7; D is ambiguous. This CDR3 spans 15 amino acids. V lost 3 bases to trimming and J lost 1 base, with 14 bases between them. Germline CDR1 reads SGHRS; CDR2 reads YFSETQ. CDR3: CASSSYYGQSYEQYF. The CDR3 nucleotides are TGCGCCAGCAGCTCCTACTATGGCCAATCCTACGAGCAGTACTTC.

The chain carries TRBV9 and TRBJ2-5; 9 nucleotides align to TRBD2. V lost 0 bases and J lost 3; bases outside the gene matches: 6. CDR3 size: 16 residues. From germline, CDR1 is SGDLS and CDR2 YYNGEE. The CDR3 spells CASSVVKASGEETQYF. In DNA, the CDR3 is TGTGCCAGCAGCGTAGTAAAGGCTAGCGGGGAAGAGACCCAGTACTTC. The whole variable domain, filled in from reference TRBV9 and TRBJ2-5, reads DSGVTQTPKHLITATGQRVTLRCSPRSGDLSVYWYQQSLDQGLQFLIQYYNGEERAKGNILERFSAQQFPDLHSELNLSSLELGDSALYFCASSVVKASGEETQYFGPGTRLLVL.

The chain employs TRBV20-1 and TRBJ2-7, with a possible D match to TRBD2 (5 bases). CDR3 length: 11 amino acids. The germline V gene encodes CDR1 DFQATT and CDR2 SNEGSKA (reference sequence). In nucleotides, the CDR3 is TGCAGCGGCCGGGCAGGCGGGGAGCAGTACTTC. Amino acids: CSGRAGGEQYF.

The V call is TRBV6-4, the J call TRBJ2-3; TRBD2 aligns across 8 bases. The CDR3 loop spans 16 amino acids. Unmatched junction bases numbered 6, after V lost 3 bases and J lost 1 base. Germline assignment: CDR1 MRHNA and CDR2 SNTAGT. The CDR3 region is CASSETSARGTDTQYF. The CDR3 coding sequence is TGTGCCAGCAGTGAGACTAGCGCCCGGGGCACAGATACGCAGTATTTT.

This clone was seen only once. The CDR3 DNA sequence: TGTGCCAGCAGTCCCTGGGGGGGTAGCGGGAGGTACGAGCAGTACTTC. Translation gives CASSPWGGSGRYEQYF. The rearrangement links TRBV27 to TRBJ2-7; 10 nucleotides align to TRBD2. With V trimmed by 5 bases and J by 4 bases, 11 bases remained unmatched. The CDR3 consists of 16 residues. Germline-derived CDR1 and CDR2 are MNHEY and SMNVEV (reference sequence).

The genes are TRBV9 and TRBJ2-1; 9 nucleotides match TRBD2. V trimming: 3 bases; J trimming: 3 bases; junction bases outside the gene matches: 4. Germline CDR1 and CDR2: SGDLS and YYNGEE. This CDR3 spans 15 amino acids. The CDR3 reads CASSAASGIYNEQFF. DNA of the CDR3: TGTGCCAGCAGCGCCGCTAGCGGGATCTACAATGAGCAGTTCTTC.

This clone was seen a handful of times. The chain links TRBV11-2 to TRBJ2-7; D is ambiguous. V shed 5 bases and J shed 2 bases, with 13 bases lying between them. Germline V lookup: CDR1 SGHAT, CDR2 FQNNGV. The CDR3 has 14 amino acids. Written as DNA, the CDR3 is TGTGCCAGCAGCCTAATTGACCGGGCCTACGAGCAGTACTTC. Translating it yields CASSLIDRAYEQYF.

This clone was observed a handful of times. The rearrangement uses TRBV25-1 and TRBJ2-7; 7 bases map to TRBD1. Trimming at V came to 2 bases and at J to 0 bases, leaving 4 bases not matched to a gene. This CDR3 is built from 15 residues. In germline, CDR1 is MGHDK, CDR2 SYGVNS. The CDR3 DNA follows: TGTGCCAGCAGTGAAAGGACAGGACACTCCTACGAGCAGTACTTC. Amino acids: CASSERTGHSYEQYF.

This chain links TRBV4-2 with TRBJ2-7; 8 nucleotides align to TRBD1. V was clipped by 0 bases and J by 5 bases; unmatched bases: 9. The CDR3 has 16 residues. The germline CDR1 and CDR2 sequences are LGHNA and YNFKEQ. Here the CDR3 DNA reads TGTGCCAGCAGCCAAGATCTTGCAGGGGGCGACGACGAGCAGTACTTC. Translation gives CASSQDLAGGDDEQYF.

This clone was detected once. The V call is TRBV6-1, the J call TRBJ1-5; weak D call: TRBD1 (5 bases). Trimming cost V 3 bases and J 6 bases, with 12 bases left between them. The CDR3 contains 14 residues. CDR1 is MNHNS, CDR2 SASEGT, per germline. The CDR3 DNA is TGTGCCAGCAGTGATGGACAATCAAGTCAGCCCCAGCATTTT. It is translated as CASSDGQSSQPQHF.